The 24 T cell receptor beta chains below all came from one sample that was sequenced in a study of blood T cell repertoires in COVID-19. The repertoire was sequenced with immunoSEQ multiplex PCR; TCRdb's copy has only in-frame clones and lacks some. Found here are about 260,000 clones, 87% of them singletons; the top ten hold over 1.2%. Input material: peripheral blood. The receptors stem from a woman between 35 and 50 years old who had recovered from COVID-19.

The chain combines TRBV7-7 with TRBJ2-3; D might be TRBD1 (6 bases). Germline loops: CDR1 SSHAT, CDR2 FNYEAQ (reference sequence). With 2 bases removed from V and 5 bases from J, the gap between germline ends came to 8 bases. There are 13 residues in the CDR3. The CDR3 nucleotides are TGTGCCAGCAGCTTAACAGGGAAAGATACGCAGTATTTT. Translation: CASSLTGKDTQYF. Complete variable domain (other parts from reference TRBV7-7 and TRBJ2-3): GAGVSQSPRYKVTKRGQDVTLRCDPISSHATLYWYQQALGQGPEFLTYFNYEAQPDKSGLPSDRFSAERPEGSISTLTIQRTEQRDSAMYRCASSLTGKDTQYFGPGTRLTVL.

This chain joins TRBV11-3 and TRBJ1-5; no firm D call. This CDR3 spans 11 amino acids. The germline CDR1 and CDR2 sequences are SGHNT and YENEEA. V shed 5 bases and J shed 9 bases, with 8 bases lying between them. The CDR3 protein is CASSPPRPQHF. The CDR3 DNA reads TGTGCCAGCAGCCCCCCGCGGCCCCAGCATTTT. The full variable domain, with the rest looked up from reference TRBV11-3 and TRBJ1-5, is EAGVVQSPRYKIIEKKQPVAFWCNPISGHNTLYWYLQNLGQGPELLIRYENEEAVDDSQLPKDRFSAERLKGVDSTLKIQPAELGDSAVYLCASSPPRPQHFGDGTRLSIL.

V is TRBV29-1 and J is TRBJ1-1; unclear D gene. This CDR3 has 14 residues. CDR1 and CDR2 (germline): SQVTM, ANQGSEA. V was clipped by 2 bases and J by 5 bases, with 15 bases between them. CDR3 in DNA: TGCAGCGTTGAACCTTGGGCGGGGATGACTGAAGCTTTCTTT. It yields the protein CSVEPWAGMTEAFF.

The chain has TRBV6-4 and TRBJ1-1, with a tentative D call TRBD1 (6 bases). V gave up 3 bases and J gave up 6 bases, with 17 bases separating them. Germline lookup yields CDR1 MRHNA and CDR2 SNTAGT. This CDR3 has 15 amino acids. The CDR3 is CASSESYREGAEAFF. The CDR3, as DNA: TGTGCCAGCAGTGAATCGTACAGGGAGGGCGCTGAAGCTTTCTTT.

The J gene is TRBJ1-2, the V gene TRBV29-1; TRBD1 matches at 7 bases. There are 11 residues in the CDR3. V lost 8 bases to trimming and J lost 5 bases; unmatched junction nucleotides: 5. CDR1 SQVTM and CDR2 ANQGSEA come from the germline V gene. The chain's CDR3 is CSTTGVYGYTF. CDR3 in DNA: TGCAGCACCACAGGGGTTTATGGCTACACCTTC.

This clone was seen more than once but under ten times. This sequence joins TRBV7-2 and TRBJ2-7, with D perhaps matching TRBD2 (6 bases). Germline V gene data show CDR1 as SGHTA and CDR2 as FQGNSA. This CDR3 spans 16 amino acids. Trimming stripped 0 bases from V and 0 bases from J, with 12 bases between. The CDR3 reads CASSLAGGTHSYEQYF. The CDR3 region has the DNA TGTGCCAGCAGCTTAGCGGGCGGGACCCACTCCTACGAGCAGTACTTC. Complete variable domain (other parts from reference TRBV7-2 and TRBJ2-7): GAGVSQSPSNKVTEKGKDVELRCDPISGHTALYWYRQSLGQGLEFLIYFQGNSAPDKSGLPSDRFSAERTGGSVSTLTIQRTQQEDSAVYLCASSLAGGTHSYEQYFGPGTRLTVT.

This clone appeared a few times. This rearrangement joins TRBV30 to TRBJ2-2; D unclear. Germline CDR1 and CDR2: GTSNPN and SVGIG (reference sequence). CDR3 length: 13 residues. Trimming took 0 bases from V and 5 from J, leaving 7 bases between them. This chain's CDR3 is CAWSVSATGELFF. The CDR3, as DNA: TGTGCCTGGAGTGTAAGCGCTACCGGGGAGCTGTTTTTT.

This clone was seen only once. V gene TRBV7-2 combines with J gene TRBJ1-4; the D is unclear. V lost 3 bases, J lost 7 bases, and 6 bases lay in between. The CDR3 extends over 12 amino acids. Germline loops: CDR1 SGHTA, CDR2 FQGNSA. The CDR3 reads CASSFHGEKLFF. The DNA for the CDR3 is TGTGCCAGCAGCTTTCACGGTGAAAAACTGTTTTTT.

This rearrangement joins TRBV9 to TRBJ2-7; maybe TRBD2 (6 bases). Germline V gene sequence: CDR1 SGDLS, CDR2 YYNGEE. The CDR3 covers 14 residues. The V end was cut by 3 bases, the J end by 3 bases, with 13 bases between. CDR3 residues: CASSEGLQFYEQYF. The DNA of the CDR3 is TGTGCCAGCAGCGAGGGACTGCAATTCTACGAGCAGTACTTC.

The J gene is TRBJ1-5, the V gene TRBV18, with D maybe TRBD1 (5 bases). The CDR3 runs to 14 residues. Per germline, CDR1 KGHSH and CDR2 LQKENI. V gave up 3 bases and J gave up 6 bases, with 12 bases separating them. Written as DNA, the CDR3 is TGTGCCAGCTCACCGGACGGGGGTGGTCAGCCCCAGCATTTT. This gives the protein CASSPDGGGQPQHF.

The chain employs TRBV12-3 or TRBV12-4 and TRBJ2-5, with a weak D call TRBD1 (6 bases). This CDR3 comprises 13 residues. V lost 3 bases to trimming and J lost 5 bases, with 10 bases between them. DNA of the CDR3: TGTGCCAGCAGTTTCAGGGGCCGGGAGACCCAGTACTTC. Residues: CASSFRGRETQYF.

The V call is TRBV4-3, the J call TRBJ2-3, with 13 bases fitting TRBD2. V lost 4 bases, J lost 4 bases, and 23 bases stayed unmatched. Germline V CDR1 and CDR2: LGHNA, YSLEER. This CDR3 region has 22 residues. This CDR3 is CASSREPLGLAGFSPVADTQYF. Here the CDR3 DNA reads TGCGCCAGCAGCCGGGAACCCTTGGGACTAGCGGGGTTCTCCCCAGTGGCAGATACGCAGTATTTT.

V usage is TRBV4-2 and J usage is TRBJ2-2; D is unresolved. Germline V gives CDR1 LGHNA, CDR2 YNFKEQ. V lost 1 base and J lost 7, with 7 bases in between. CDR3 size: 13 residues. The CDR3 sequence is CASSQASVGELFF. The CDR3 DNA is TGTGCCAGCAGCCAAGCCTCAGTCGGGGAGCTGTTTTTT.

The V call is TRBV9, the J call TRBJ1-2, with 8 positions matching TRBD1. The CDR3 consists of 15 residues. Germline CDR1 and CDR2: SGDLS and YYNGEE. Trimming removed 1 base from V and 4 bases from J; junction bases left unmatched: 6. The CDR3 loop is CASSVRGQGSYGYTF. The CDR3 DNA follows: TGTGCCAGCAGCGTAAGAGGACAGGGATCCTATGGCTACACCTTC.

This clone has more than one count but fewer than ten. The chain is built from TRBV15 and TRBJ1-5; the D gene is possibly TRBD1 (6 bases). V shed 9 bases and J shed 0 bases, with 15 bases lying between them. In germline, CDR1 is LNHNV, CDR2 YYDKDF (reference sequence). The CDR3 runs 15 residues. The CDR3 region has the DNA TGTGCCACGTCCAACAGGGTCCATAGCAATCAGCCCCAGCATTTT. It translates to CATSNRVHSNQPQHF.

The CDR3 region is CASSDQSAAVEAFF. The CDR3 region has the DNA TGTGCCAGCAGCGACCAATCAGCTGCGGTTGAAGCTTTCTTT. This chain connects TRBV5-6 to TRBJ1-1; D not resolved. The CDR3 is 14 residues long. V was cut by 4 bases and J by 7 bases, with 17 bases left in between. The germline CDR1 and CDR2 sequences are SGHDT and YYEEEE. The whole variable domain, remainder taken from reference TRBV5-6 and TRBJ1-1, is DAGVTQSPTHLIKTRGQQVTLRCSPKSGHDTVSWYQQALGQGPQFIFQYYEEEERQRGNFPDRFSGHQFPNYSSELNVNALLLGDSALYLCASSDQSAAVEAFFGQGTRLTVV.

The V call is TRBV5-1, the J call TRBJ2-3; D might be TRBD1 (5 bases). CDR3 size: 15 residues. Trimming stripped 0 bases from V and 11 bases from J, with 19 bases between. Germline values: CDR1 SGHRS, CDR2 YFSETQ. The CDR3 spells CASSLVGGAPSRQYF. Written as DNA, the CDR3 is TGCGCCAGCAGCTTGGTAGGTGGGGCTCCATCTCGGCAGTATTTT.

The chain's CDR3 is CASSLMGATNEKLFF. The CDR3 coding sequence is TGTGCCAGCAGTTTAATGGGGGCGACTAATGAAAAACTGTTTTTT. V gene TRBV28 combines with J gene TRBJ1-4; perhaps TRBD1 as D (6 bases). Germline values: CDR1 MDHEN, CDR2 SYDVKM. V dropped 2 bases and J dropped 2 bases, with 9 bases sitting between them. The CDR3 is made up of 15 amino acids.

The J gene is TRBJ1-1, the V gene TRBV7-9; no definite D call. The germline gives CDR1 SEHNR, CDR2 FQNEAQ (reference sequence). The CDR3 totals 13 residues. The ends were cut back, 3 bases at V and 4 bases at J, with 9 bases in the middle. CDR3 DNA: TGTGCCAGCAGCTTCGGAGGTAGCACTGAAGCTTTCTTT. This translates into CASSFGGSTEAFF.

The sample holds a few counts of this clone. The chain joins TRBV10-3 to TRBJ2-7; possibly TRBD2 for D (5 bases). Germline V CDR1 and CDR2: ENHRY, SYGVKD. The CDR3 contains 16 residues. With 4 bases removed from V and 4 bases from J, the gap between germline ends came to 20 bases. The CDR3 DNA is TGTGCCATCAGTGGCCTGGAGGCTGGCAAACCTTACGAGCAGTACTTC. Its translation is CAISGLEAGKPYEQYF.

The V call is TRBV6-1, the J call TRBJ1-6; maybe TRBD1 (5 bases). Trimming removed 0 bases from V and 18 bases from J, with 9 bases in between. This CDR3 is built from 11 residues. Germline assignment: CDR1 MNHNS and CDR2 SASEGT. This chain's CDR3 is CASSEARQRHF. The CDR3 DNA is TGTGCCAGCAGTGAAGCGAGACAGCGCCACTTT.

The table lists this clone with a count of one. J is TRBJ1-5 and V is TRBV12-3 or TRBV12-4, with D maybe TRBD1 (6 bases). The CDR3 has 13 residues. The V and J ends lost 8 bases and 5 bases respectively, with 13 bases between them. CDR3 region: CASGGQSYQPQHF. The DNA of the CDR3 is TGTGCCAGCGGAGGACAGTCCTATCAGCCCCAGCATTTT.

The gene calls are TRBV2 and TRBJ1-5, with no clear D. The germline V gene encodes CDR1 SNHLY and CDR2 FYNNEI. This CDR3 is built from 15 residues. The ends were cut back, 4 bases at V and 0 bases at J, with 10 bases in the middle. CDR3 in DNA: TGTGCCAGCAGTGCGCGGCAGTATAGCAATCAGCCCCAGCATTTT. Translation: CASSARQYSNQPQHF.

This clone was seen a few times. The chain uses TRBV3-1 (or the pseudogene TRBV3-2) and TRBJ1-2; unclear D gene. Germline loops: CDR1 LGHDT, CDR2 YNNKEL (reference sequence). The CDR3 runs 16 residues. With 1 base removed from V and 6 bases from J, the gap between germline ends came to 18 bases. CDR3 protein: CASSQAARRSTNGYTF. The CDR3 DNA follows: TGTGCCAGCAGCCAAGCGGCACGGAGATCCACCAATGGCTACACCTTC.